Listed below are T cell receptor beta chains from one sample, sequenced in a study of blood T cell repertoires in COVID-19. Produced via immunoSEQ multiplex PCR; TCRdb's table is partial and in-frame only. The sample has about 90,000 clones, approximately 86% seen once; the top ten hold 1% to 1.5%. Sequenced input: peripheral blood. These receptors were collected from a man at least 80 years old with active or convalescent COVID-19. The CDR3 runs from the conserved cysteine through the conserved F or W. D genes are given only for firm matches. Not all rows give a size; the values are once, few, many and, for expanded clones, a class.

V gene	J gene	D gene	clone size	CDR3 DNA	CDR3 protein
TRBV11-3	TRBJ1-6	TRBD1	once	TGTGCCAGCAGCCAGACAGGGGGTTCACCCCTCCACTTT	CASSQTGGSPLHF
TRBV9	TRBJ2-6	NA	NA	TGTGCCAGCAGCGCAAGGGGCCTCATCTCTGGGGCCAACGTCCTGACTTTC	CASSARGLISGANVLTF
TRBV6-5	TRBJ2-1	NA	NA	TGTGCCAGCAAACGGGTTGAGCAGTTCTTC	CASKRVEQFF
TRBV4-2	TRBJ1-6	TRBD1	NA	TGTGCCAGCAGCCACATCGGCGGGACAGATAATTCACCCCTCCACTTT	CASSHIGGTDNSPLHF
TRBV28	TRBJ1-4	NA	NA	TGTGCCAGCAGTACCACAGGGTTTGAAAAACTGTTTTTT	CASSTTGFEKLFF
TRBV11-2	TRBJ2-2	NA	NA	TGTGCCAGCAGCTTAAATTCCCCTGCCGGGGAGCTGTTTTTT	CASSLNSPAGELFF
TRBV19	TRBJ2-2	TRBD2	NA	TGTGCCAGTAGTGAGGTAGCGGGAACCGGGGAGCTGTTTTTT	CASSEVAGTGELFF
TRBV7-8	TRBJ1-1	TRBD1	NA	TGTGCCAGCAGCTCAGGACAGGGGAGGTCTGAAGCTTTCTTT	CASSSGQGRSEAFF
TRBV11-2	TRBJ1-6	TRBD1	NA	TGTGCCAGCAGCCGGGACAGGGTCGGTACCTCCTATAATTCACCCCTCCACTTT	CASSRDRVGTSYNSPLHF
TRBV7-2	TRBJ2-1	TRBD2	NA	TGTGCCAGCAGCCCAAGCGGGGTTGGTGAGCAGTTCTTC	CASSPSGVGEQFF
TRBV7-6	TRBJ2-1	TRBD1	NA	TGTGCCAGCAGCCGACCGCAGGGACAGGGAGGTGAGCAGTTCTTC	CASSRPQGQGGEQFF
TRBV7-3	TRBJ2-2	TRBD2	NA	TGTGCCAGCAGCTTATCAGGGACTAGTGCCGGGGAGCTGTTTTTT	CASSLSGTSAGELFF
TRBV5-5	TRBJ2-7	TRBD1	NA	TGTGCCAGCAGCCCGGGACAGAGGTCCTACGAGCAGTACTTC	CASSPGQRSYEQYF
TRBV7-9	TRBJ2-2	NA	NA	TGTGCCAGCAGCTTACGCATAGAGAACACCGGGGAGCTGTTTTTT	CASSLRIENTGELFF
TRBV7-9	TRBJ2-1	TRBD1	NA	TGTGCCAGCAGCCGCCTCTCGGGGACAGGGGGCAATGAGCAGTTCTTC	CASSRLSGTGGNEQFF
TRBV9	TRBJ2-1	TRBD2	few	TGTGCCAGCAGCGCTGGGCTAGCGGGAGAGTCTGAGCAGTTCTTC	CASSAGLAGESEQFF
TRBV28	TRBJ2-5	TRBD1	NA	TGTGCCAGCAGACCCATCCAGGGGGCCCAAGAGACCCAGTACTTC	CASRPIQGAQETQYF
TRBV9	TRBJ2-7	NA	NA	TGTGCCAGCAGCGTAGACAGAGACACCTACGAGCAGTACTTC	CASSVDRDTYEQYF
TRBV5-1	TRBJ2-7	NA	NA	TGCGCCAGCAGCCAGGGGGGTTCCTACGAGCAGTACTTC	CASSQGGSYEQYF
TRBV24-1	TRBJ2-1	NA	few	TGTGCCACCAGTGATCGCGAGTTAGCTTCTGGTGAGCAGTTCTTC	CATSDRELASGEQFF
TRBV19	TRBJ1-3	NA	NA	TGTGCCAGTAGTATCCCTAGACAGCGCTCTGGAAACACCATATATTTT	CASSIPRQRSGNTIYF
TRBV6-1	TRBJ1-6	NA	NA	TGTGCCAGCAGTGACGGGGTTAGGAATTCACCCCTCCACTTT	CASSDGVRNSPLHF
TRBV4-2	TRBJ1-6	TRBD1	NA	TGTGCCAGCAGCCAAGATAGGGGGACAGTCAATTCACCCCTCCACTTT	CASSQDRGTVNSPLHF
TRBV6-5	TRBJ2-7	NA	few	TGTGCCAGCAGTTACTTCCTAGGGGGCTCCTACGAGCAGTACTTC	CASSYFLGGSYEQYF
TRBV3-1/TRBV3-2	TRBJ2-7	NA	NA	TGTGCCAGCAGCCATGAAATGCGGGTTCCTTCCTACGAGCAGTACTTC	CASSHEMRVPSYEQYF
TRBV30	TRBJ1-6	TRBD1	once	TGTGCCTGGGTACCTGGACAGGGATCGCCCCTCCACTTT	CAWVPGQGSPLHF
TRBV9	TRBJ2-3	NA	NA	TGTGCCAGCAGCGTAGCCCCAGGGCTCACAGATACGCAGTATTTT	CASSVAPGLTDTQYF
TRBV3-1/TRBV3-2	TRBJ2-7	TRBD2	NA	TGTGCCAGCAGCCAAGCGGGACTAGCGGGTACCTACGAGCAGTACTTC	CASSQAGLAGTYEQYF
TRBV11-2	TRBJ2-3	TRBD2	once	TGTGCCAGCAGCGTGGGACTAGCGGGAGGAGATACGCAGTATTTT	CASSVGLAGGDTQYF
TRBV19	TRBJ2-1	NA	NA	TGTGCCAGTAATAGGTGGGGGGATGCCGACAATGAGCAGTTCTTC	CASNRWGDADNEQFF
TRBV5-1	TRBJ1-4	NA	NA	TGCGCCAGCAGCTTAGAACCGGGACTTGCAGGTGAAAAACTGTTTTTT	CASSLEPGLAGEKLFF
TRBV11-2	TRBJ2-3	NA	once	TGTGCCAGCAGCTTAAGTCCAGGGGGCACAGATACGCAGTATTTT	CASSLSPGGTDTQYF
TRBV9	TRBJ2-1	TRBD1	NA	TGTGCCAGCAGCGTAGTGGGACAGGGGATCAATGAGCAGTTCTTC	CASSVVGQGINEQFF
TRBV7-8	TRBJ1-1	TRBD1	NA	TGTGCCAGCAGCAGAGAGGGACAGGTGAACACTGAAGCTTTCTTT	CASSREGQVNTEAFF
TRBV18	TRBJ2-2	NA	NA	TGTGCCAGCTCACCGGGGGCCTCAAGCGGGGAGCTGTTTTTT	CASSPGASSGELFF
TRBV19	TRBJ1-5	TRBD1	NA	TGTGCCAGTAGCCGGGACAGGGGAGGCAATCAGCCCCAGCATTTT	CASSRDRGGNQPQHF
TRBV6-1	TRBJ1-1	NA	once	TGTGCCAGCAGTGAAGTCAGTAACACTGAAGCTTTCTTT	CASSEVSNTEAFF
TRBV28	TRBJ1-5	NA	NA	TGTGCCAGCAGTTTATACCAGGGCGGTCAGCCCCAGCATTTT	CASSLYQGGQPQHF
TRBV20-1	TRBJ2-7	NA	NA	TGCAGTGCTAGTACCGGGAGAATCGCCGAGCAGTACTTC	CSASTGRIAEQYF
TRBV5-4	TRBJ1-2	TRBD1	NA	TGTGCCAGCAGCTTTCCGGGAACAGGGGCGAGTGGCTACACCTTC	CASSFPGTGASGYTF
TRBV3-1/TRBV3-2	TRBJ2-1	TRBD1	NA	TGTGCCAGCAGCCGGGACAGGGTTTCGCATGAGCAGTTCTTC	CASSRDRVSHEQFF
TRBV3-1/TRBV3-2	TRBJ1-5	NA	NA	TGTGCCAGCAGCCCCAGGTTAGGGGGTCAGCCCCAGCATTTT	CASSPRLGGQPQHF
TRBV7-9	TRBJ2-1	NA	NA	TGTGCCAGCAGCCCTCCCAGACAGGATAATGAGCAGTTCTTC	CASSPPRQDNEQFF
TRBV7-2	TRBJ2-4	NA	NA	TGTGCCAGCAGCTTACAGGGGATCGGAAACATTCAGTACTTC	CASSLQGIGNIQYF
TRBV6-1	TRBJ1-2	TRBD1	NA	TGTGCCAGCAGTGACGGGACAGGGGGCGCGGGCGGCTACACCTTC	CASSDGTGGAGGYTF
TRBV9	TRBJ2-1	NA	NA	TGTGCCAGCAGCGTCTCACCCGGGAGAGGCGAGAATGAGCAGTTCTTC	CASSVSPGRGENEQFF
TRBV27	TRBJ2-7	NA	NA	TGTGCCAGCAGTTTATCTCCCCTTTCGTACGAGCAGTACTTC	CASSLSPLSYEQYF
TRBV10-3	TRBJ1-2	NA	NA	TGTGCCATCAGTGAGTTGCAGCTAGCTAACTATGGCTACACCTTC	CAISELQLANYGYTF
TRBV30	TRBJ2-7	TRBD1	NA	TGTGCCTGGGGGAGGACAGGGTACGAGCAGTACTTC	CAWGRTGYEQYF
TRBV3-1/TRBV3-2	TRBJ1-1	NA	NA	TGTGCCAGCAGCCAAGGACAGTTACCGAACACTGAAGCTTTCTTT	CASSQGQLPNTEAFF
TRBV14	TRBJ2-1	TRBD1	NA	TGTGCCAGCAGCAGTACCGAACAGGGGGCGCGTGCCAATGAGCAGTTCTTC	CASSSTEQGARANEQFF
TRBV6-1	TRBJ2-1	NA	NA	TGTGCCAGCAGTGAAGCCCCGTACAATGAGCAGTTCTTC	CASSEAPYNEQFF
TRBV7-2	TRBJ2-1	TRBD2	NA	TGTGCCAGCAGCCCAAACAGCGGGGTGACCTACAATGAGCAGTTCTTC	CASSPNSGVTYNEQFF
TRBV12-3/TRBV12-4	TRBJ1-1	NA	once	TGTGCCAGCAGTATAGGGGGGGGGACTGAAGCTTTCTTT	CASSIGGGTEAFF
TRBV7-2	TRBJ1-5	TRBD1	NA	TGTGCCAGCAGCCTGGGACAGAGCAATCAGCCCCAGCATTTT	CASSLGQSNQPQHF
TRBV21-1	TRBJ1-2	NA	NA	TGTGCCAGCAGCCCTCATGGCCAGGAACCTAACTATGGCTACACCTTC	CASSPHGQEPNYGYTF
TRBV7-8	TRBJ2-2	NA	NA	TGTGCCAGCAGCCAAACCTCGACAGCACCCGGGGAGCTGTTTTTT	CASSQTSTAPGELFF